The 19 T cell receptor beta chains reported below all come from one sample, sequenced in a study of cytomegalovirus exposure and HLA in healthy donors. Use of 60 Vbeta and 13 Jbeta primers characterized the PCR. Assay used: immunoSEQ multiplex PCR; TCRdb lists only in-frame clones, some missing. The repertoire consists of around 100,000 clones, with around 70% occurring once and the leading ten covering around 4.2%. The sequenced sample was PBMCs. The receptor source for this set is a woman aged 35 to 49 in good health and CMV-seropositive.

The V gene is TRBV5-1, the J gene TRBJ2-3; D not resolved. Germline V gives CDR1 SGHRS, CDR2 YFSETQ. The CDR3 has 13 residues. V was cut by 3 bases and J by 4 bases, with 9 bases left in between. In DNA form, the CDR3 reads TGCGCCAGCAGCTGGAGACGCGCAGATACGCAGTATTTT. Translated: CASSWRRADTQYF.

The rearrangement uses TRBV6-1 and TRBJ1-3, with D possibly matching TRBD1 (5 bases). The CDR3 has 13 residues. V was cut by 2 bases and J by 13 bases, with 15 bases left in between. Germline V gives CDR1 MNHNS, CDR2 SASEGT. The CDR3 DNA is TGTGCCAGCAGTGAAAATCGTCAGGGTCCGATATATTTT. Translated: CASSENRQGPIYF.

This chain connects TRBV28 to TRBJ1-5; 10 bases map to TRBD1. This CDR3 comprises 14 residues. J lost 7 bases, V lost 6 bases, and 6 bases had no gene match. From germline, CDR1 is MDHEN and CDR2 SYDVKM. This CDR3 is CASRAGTGAQPQHF. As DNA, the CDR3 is TGTGCCAGCAGGGCCGGGACAGGGGCCCAGCCCCAGCATTTT.

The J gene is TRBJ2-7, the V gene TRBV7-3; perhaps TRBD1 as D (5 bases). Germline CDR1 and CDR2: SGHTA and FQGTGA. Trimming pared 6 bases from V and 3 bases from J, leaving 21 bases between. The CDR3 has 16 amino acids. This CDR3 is CASRSPFRDRNYEQYF. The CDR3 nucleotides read TGTGCCAGCAGGTCTCCCTTCCGCGACAGAAACTACGAGCAGTACTTC.

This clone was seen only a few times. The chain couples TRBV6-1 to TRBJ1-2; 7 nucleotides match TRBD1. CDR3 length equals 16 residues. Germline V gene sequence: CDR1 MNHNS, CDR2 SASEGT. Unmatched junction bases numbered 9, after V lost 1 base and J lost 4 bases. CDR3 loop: CASSEGQTGYAYGYTF. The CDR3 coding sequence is TGTGCCAGCAGTGAAGGCCAGACAGGGTACGCCTATGGCTACACCTTC.

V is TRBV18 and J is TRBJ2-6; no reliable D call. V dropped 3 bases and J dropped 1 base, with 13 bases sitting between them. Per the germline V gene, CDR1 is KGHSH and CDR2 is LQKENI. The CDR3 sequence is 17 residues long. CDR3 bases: TGTGCCAGCTCACCCACTTCTCTACTTTCTGGGGCCAACGTCCTGACTTTC. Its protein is CASSPTSLLSGANVLTF.

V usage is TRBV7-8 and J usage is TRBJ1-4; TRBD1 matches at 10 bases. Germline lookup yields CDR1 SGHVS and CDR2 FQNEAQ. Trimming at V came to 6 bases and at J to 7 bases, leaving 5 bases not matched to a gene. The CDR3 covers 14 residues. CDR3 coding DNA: TGTGCCAGCAGGGAGTGGACAGGGGGTGAAAAACTGTTTTTT. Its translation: CASREWTGGEKLFF.

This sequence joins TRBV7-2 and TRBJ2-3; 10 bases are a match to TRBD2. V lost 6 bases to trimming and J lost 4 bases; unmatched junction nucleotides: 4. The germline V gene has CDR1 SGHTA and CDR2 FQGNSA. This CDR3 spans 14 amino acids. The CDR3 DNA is TGTGCCAGCAGGATGAGCGGGGGGGCAGATACGCAGTATTTT. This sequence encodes CASRMSGGADTQYF.

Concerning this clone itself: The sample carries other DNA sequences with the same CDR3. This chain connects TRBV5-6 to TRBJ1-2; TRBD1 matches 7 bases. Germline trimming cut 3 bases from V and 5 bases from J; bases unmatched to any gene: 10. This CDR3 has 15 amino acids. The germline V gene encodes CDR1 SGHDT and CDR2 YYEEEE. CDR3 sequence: CASSYGTVLTYGYTF. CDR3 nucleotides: TGTGCCAGCAGCTACGGGACAGTTTTGACGTATGGCTACACCTTC.

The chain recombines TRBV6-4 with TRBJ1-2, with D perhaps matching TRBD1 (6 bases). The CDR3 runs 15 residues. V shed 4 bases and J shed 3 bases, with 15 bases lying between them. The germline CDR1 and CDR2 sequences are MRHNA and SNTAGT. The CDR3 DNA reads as TGTGCCAGCAGTGCAAACAGGGAGAACTACTATGGCTACACCTTC. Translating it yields CASSANRENYYGYTF.

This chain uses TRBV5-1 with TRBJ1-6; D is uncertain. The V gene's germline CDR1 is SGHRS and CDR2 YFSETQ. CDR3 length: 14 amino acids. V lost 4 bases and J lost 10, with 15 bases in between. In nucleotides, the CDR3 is TGCGCCAGCAGCCCCGGGAGAAGGGTATCACCCCTCCACTTT. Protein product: CASSPGRRVSPLHF.

The DNA of the CDR3 is TGTGCCAGCAGCCTGGCTCGGGTGAGCAGGGGGGCGCAGTATTTT. Protein: CASSLARVSRGAQYF. The V gene is TRBV5-8, the J gene TRBJ2-3, with D perhaps TRBD1 (7 bases). Germline V lookup: CDR1 SGHTS, CDR2 YDEGEE. The CDR3 is 15 amino acids. V gave up 4 bases and J gave up 10 bases, with 22 bases separating them.

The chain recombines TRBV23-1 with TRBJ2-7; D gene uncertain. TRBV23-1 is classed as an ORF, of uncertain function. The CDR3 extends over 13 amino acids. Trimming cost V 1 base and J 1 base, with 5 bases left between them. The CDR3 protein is CASSQFLSYEQYF. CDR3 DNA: TGCGCCAGCAGTCAATTCCTGTCCTACGAGCAGTACTTC.

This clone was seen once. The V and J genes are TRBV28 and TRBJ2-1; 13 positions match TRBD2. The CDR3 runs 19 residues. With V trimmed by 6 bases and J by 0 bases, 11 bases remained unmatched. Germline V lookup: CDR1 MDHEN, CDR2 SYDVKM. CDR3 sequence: CASSEGTSGRAISYNEQFF. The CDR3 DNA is TGTGCCAGCAGCGAGGGAACTAGCGGGAGGGCTATCTCCTACAATGAGCAGTTCTTC.

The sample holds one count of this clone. The CDR3 here is CASSIRSYGYEQYF. CDR3 in DNA: TGTGCCAGCAGTATACGTTCTTACGGGTACGAGCAGTACTTC. The V and J genes are TRBV2 and TRBJ2-7; D remains ambiguous. V lost 5 bases and J 4 bases, leaving 15 bases between the germline ends. Germline V gene sequence: CDR1 SNHLY, CDR2 FYNNEI. The CDR3 has 14 residues.

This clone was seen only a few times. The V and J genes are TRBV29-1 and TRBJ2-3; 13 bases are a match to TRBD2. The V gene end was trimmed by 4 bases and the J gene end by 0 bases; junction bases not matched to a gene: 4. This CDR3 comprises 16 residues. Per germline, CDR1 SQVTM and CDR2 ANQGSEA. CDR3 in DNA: TGCAGCGTTGGAGGGACTAGCGGGACTAGCACAGATACGCAGTATTTT. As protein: CSVGGTSGTSTDTQYF.

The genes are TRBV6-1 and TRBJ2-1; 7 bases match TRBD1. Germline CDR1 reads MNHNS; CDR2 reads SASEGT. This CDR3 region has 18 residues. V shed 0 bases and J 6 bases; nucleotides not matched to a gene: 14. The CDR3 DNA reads TGTGCCAGCAGTGAAGCGCTTCCTGACAGGGACGCCACCAATGAGCAGTTCTTC. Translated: CASSEALPDRDATNEQFF.

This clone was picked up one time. The CDR3 bases are TGTGCCAGCAGTTACTCGATCAGTTCACCCCTCCACTTT. Translation: CASSYSISSPLHF. The chain links TRBV6-6 to TRBJ1-6; the D is unclear. V dropped 0 bases and J dropped 9 bases, with 6 bases sitting between them. Germline V gives CDR1 MNHNY, CDR2 SVGAGI (reference sequence). The CDR3 loop spans 13 amino acids.

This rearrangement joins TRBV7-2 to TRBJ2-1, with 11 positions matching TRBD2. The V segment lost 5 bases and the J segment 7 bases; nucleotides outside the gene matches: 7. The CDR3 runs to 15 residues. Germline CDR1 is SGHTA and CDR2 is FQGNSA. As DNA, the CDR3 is TGTGCCAGCAGCGGTAGCGGGGGGGCGGAAAATGAGCAGTTCTTC. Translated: CASSGSGGAENEQFF.